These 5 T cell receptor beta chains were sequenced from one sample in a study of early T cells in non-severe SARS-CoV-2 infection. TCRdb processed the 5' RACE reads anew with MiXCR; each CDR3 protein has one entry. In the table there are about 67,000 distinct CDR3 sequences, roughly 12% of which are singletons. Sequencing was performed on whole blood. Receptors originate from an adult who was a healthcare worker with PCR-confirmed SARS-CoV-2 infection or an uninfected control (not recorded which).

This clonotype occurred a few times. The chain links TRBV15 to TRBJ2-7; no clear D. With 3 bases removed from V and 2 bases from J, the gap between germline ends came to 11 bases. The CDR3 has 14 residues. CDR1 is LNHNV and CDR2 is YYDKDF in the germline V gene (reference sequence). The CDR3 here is CATSRWTEPYEQYF. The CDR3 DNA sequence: TGTGCCACCAGCAGGTGGACGGAACCCTACGAGCAGTACTTC.

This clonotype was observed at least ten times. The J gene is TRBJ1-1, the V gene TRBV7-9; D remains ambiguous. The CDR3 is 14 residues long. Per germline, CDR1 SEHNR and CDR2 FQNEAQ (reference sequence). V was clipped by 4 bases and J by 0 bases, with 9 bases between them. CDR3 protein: CASSSPSMNTEAFF. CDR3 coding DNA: TGTGCCAGCAGCTCGCCTTCCATGAACACTGAAGCTTTCTTT. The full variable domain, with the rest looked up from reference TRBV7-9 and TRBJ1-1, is DTGVSQNPRHKITKRGQNVTFRCDPISEHNRLYWYRQTLGQGPEFLTYFQNEAQLEKSRLLSDRFSAERPKGSFSTLEIQRTEQGDSAMYLCASSSPSMNTEAFFGQGTRLTVV.

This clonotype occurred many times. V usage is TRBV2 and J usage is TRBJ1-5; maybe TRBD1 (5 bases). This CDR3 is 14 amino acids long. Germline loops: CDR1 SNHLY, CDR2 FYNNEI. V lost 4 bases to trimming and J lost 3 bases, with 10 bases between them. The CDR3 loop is CASSGDSPNQPQHF. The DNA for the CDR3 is TGTGCCAGCAGTGGTGACAGTCCCAATCAGCCCCAGCATTTT.

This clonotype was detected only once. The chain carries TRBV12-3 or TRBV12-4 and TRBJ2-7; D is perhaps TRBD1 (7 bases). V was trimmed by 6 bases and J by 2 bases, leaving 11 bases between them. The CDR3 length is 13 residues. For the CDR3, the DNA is TGTGCCAGCAGCCAGGGGGGAACCTACGAGCAGTACTTC. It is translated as CASSQGGTYEQYF.

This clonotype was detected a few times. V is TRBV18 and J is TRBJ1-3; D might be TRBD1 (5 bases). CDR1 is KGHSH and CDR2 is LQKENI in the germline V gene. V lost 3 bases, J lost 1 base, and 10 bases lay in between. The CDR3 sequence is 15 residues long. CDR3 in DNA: TGTGCCAGCTCACCGCAGGGATCTTCTGGAAACACCATATATTTT. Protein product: CASSPQGSSGNTIYF. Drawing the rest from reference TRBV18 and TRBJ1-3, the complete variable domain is NAGVMQNPRHLVRRRGQEARLRCSPMKGHSHVYWYRQLPEEGLKFMVYLQKENIIDESGMPKERFSAEFPKEGPSILRIQQVVRGDSAAYFCASSPQGSSGNTIYFGEGSWLTVV.